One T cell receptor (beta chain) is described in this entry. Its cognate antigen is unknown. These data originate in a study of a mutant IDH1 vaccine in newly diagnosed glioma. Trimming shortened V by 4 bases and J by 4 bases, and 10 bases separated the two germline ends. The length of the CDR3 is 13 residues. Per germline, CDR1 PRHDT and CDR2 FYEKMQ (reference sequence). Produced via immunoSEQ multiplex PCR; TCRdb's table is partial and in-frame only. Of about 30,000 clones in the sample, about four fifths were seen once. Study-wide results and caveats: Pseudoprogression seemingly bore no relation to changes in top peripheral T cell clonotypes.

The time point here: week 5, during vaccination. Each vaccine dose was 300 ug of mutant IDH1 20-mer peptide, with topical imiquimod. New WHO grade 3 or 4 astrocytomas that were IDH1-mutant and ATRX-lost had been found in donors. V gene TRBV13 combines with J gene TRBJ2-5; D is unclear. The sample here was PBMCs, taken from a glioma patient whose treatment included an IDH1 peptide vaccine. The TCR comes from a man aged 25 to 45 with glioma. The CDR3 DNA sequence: TGTGCCAGCAGCTCCGGCAGGACAGAGACCCAGTACTTC. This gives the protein CASSSGRTETQYF.